This T cell receptor (beta chain) was profiled in a study of cytomegalovirus exposure and HLA in healthy donors. With respect to this clone: Its antigen is unidentified.

V lost 5 bases and J 6 bases, leaving 7 bases between the germline ends. The CDR3 sequence is 12 residues long. The V gene's germline CDR1 is SGHVS and CDR2 FNYEAQ. Among the 100 to 150 subjects of the validation cohort, separate from the roughly 670-subject first cohort, were the donors. The assay was immunoSEQ multiplex PCR, and TCRdb's table has in-frame clones only and misses some. The sample contains 300,000 or so clones, approximately 85% of which appear only once. Study results and caveats: A few chains tied to CMV proved CMV antigen-specific in vitro. Rarity marked most TCR sequences, yet some public TCRs occurred in many donors.

Material for sequencing was PBMCs. The chain joins TRBV7-6 to TRBJ2-2, with D possibly matching TRBD2 (5 bases). The receptor's source is a man aged 30-40 years in good health and CMV-seronegative. The CDR3: CASSRGSGELFF. In nucleotides, the CDR3 is TGTGCCAGCAGCCGGGGATCCGGGGAGCTGTTTTTT.